The clone carrying this T cell receptor beta chain was recorded a few times. This sample is drawn from a study of blood T cell repertoires in COVID-19. Study at large: The study drew acute and convalescent COVID-19 samples from the United States, Italy and Spain.

How the authors handled the data: By means of reference gene primer amplification, nucleated cell counts were estimated. Sequencing used immunoSEQ multiplex PCR; TCRdb keeps in-frame clones, though not all of them. The V and J calls and clone size are taken from that table; D and trimming were inferred from the DNA. The table has 150,000 to 200,000 clones, roughly 86% seen once. Germline loops: CDR1 LGHDT, CDR2 YNNKEL (reference sequence). Trimming removed 1 base from V and 8 bases from J; junction bases left unmatched: 18. The CDR3 spans 18 residues. Sequencing was performed on peripheral blood. The chain carries TRBV3-1 (or the pseudogene TRBV3-2) and TRBJ1-2; 8 bases match TRBD1. This receptor was taken from a man between 18 and 35 years old with acute or convalescent COVID-19. CDR3 in amino acids: CASSQGLRVARQGYGYTF. CDR3 nucleotides: TGTGCCAGCAGCCAAGGATTACGGGTGGCGAGACAGGGGTACGGCTACACCTTC.